This T cell receptor beta chain comes out of a study of blood T cells in healthy people across ages. Notes on the study in general: As age increased, TCR beta diversity per million T cells fell in a roughly linear fashion.

Then a second PCR, running about 6 to 11 cycles, was carried out with a sample-barcoded 5' primer and a J-beta primer mix. CDR3-containing paired-end reads numbered at least 2.5 million in each sample. TCRdb passed the 5' RACE reads through MiXCR, listing each CDR3 protein once. This table holds fewer than 1,000,000 distinct CDR3 sequences, roughly 44% found once. This clonotype came up a few times. Its target is not known. The receptor comes from a man in his fifties or sixties in good health. Sequencing was done on a sample of blood.

The CDR3 here is CASSQDVHRSYEQYF. The CDR3 region has the DNA TGCGCCAGCAGCCAAGATGTCCACAGATCCTACGAGCAGTACTTC. V usage is TRBV4-1 and J usage is TRBJ2-7, with D unclear. The CDR3 length is 15 residues. Trimming removed 0 bases from V and 1 base from J, with 10 bases in between. Germline-derived CDR1 and CDR2 are MGHRA and YSYEKL.